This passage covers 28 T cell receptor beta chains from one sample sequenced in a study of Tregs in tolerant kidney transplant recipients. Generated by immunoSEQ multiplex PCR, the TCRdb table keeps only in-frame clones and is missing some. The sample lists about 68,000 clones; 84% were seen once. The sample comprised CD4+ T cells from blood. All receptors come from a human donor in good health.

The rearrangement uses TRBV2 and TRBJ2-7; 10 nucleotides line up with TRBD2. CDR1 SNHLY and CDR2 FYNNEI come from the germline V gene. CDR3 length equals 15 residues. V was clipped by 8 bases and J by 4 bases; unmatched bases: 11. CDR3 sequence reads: CASGWGSGRSYEQYF. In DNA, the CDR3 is TGTGCCAGCGGCTGGGGTAGCGGGAGGTCTTACGAGCAGTACTTC.

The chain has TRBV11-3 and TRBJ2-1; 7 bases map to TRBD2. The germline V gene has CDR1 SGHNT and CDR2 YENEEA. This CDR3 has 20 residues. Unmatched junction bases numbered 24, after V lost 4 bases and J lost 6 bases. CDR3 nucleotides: TGTGCCAGCAGCTCCCTCCAACCCTCGGGCGTCTGGGGAGGGCTCAATGAGCAGTTCTTC. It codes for CASSSLQPSGVWGGLNEQFF.

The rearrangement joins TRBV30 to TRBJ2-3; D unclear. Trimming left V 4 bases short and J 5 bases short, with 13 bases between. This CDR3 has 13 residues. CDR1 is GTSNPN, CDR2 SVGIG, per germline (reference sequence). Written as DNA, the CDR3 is TGTGCCTGGACCCCTCGCCCCGGAGATACGCAGTATTTT. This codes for CAWTPRPGDTQYF.

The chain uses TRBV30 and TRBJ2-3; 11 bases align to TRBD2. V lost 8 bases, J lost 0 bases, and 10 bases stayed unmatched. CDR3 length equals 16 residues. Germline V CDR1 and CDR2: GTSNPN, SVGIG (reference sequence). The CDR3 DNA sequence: TGTGCCGGTACCCTTAGCGGGGGGGCGAGCACAGATACGCAGTATTTT. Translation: CAGTLSGGASTDTQYF.

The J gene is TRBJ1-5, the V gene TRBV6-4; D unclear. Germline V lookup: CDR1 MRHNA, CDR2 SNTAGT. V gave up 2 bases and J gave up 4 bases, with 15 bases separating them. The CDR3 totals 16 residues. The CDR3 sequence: CASSDRYRNGNQPQHF. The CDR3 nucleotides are TGTGCCAGCAGTGACCGTTACCGGAATGGTAATCAGCCCCAGCATTTT.

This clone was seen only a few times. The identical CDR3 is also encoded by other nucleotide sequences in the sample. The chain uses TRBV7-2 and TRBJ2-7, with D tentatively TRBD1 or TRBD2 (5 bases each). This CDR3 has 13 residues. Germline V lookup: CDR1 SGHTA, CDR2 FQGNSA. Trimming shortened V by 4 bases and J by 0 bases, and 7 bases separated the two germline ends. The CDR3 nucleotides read TGTGCCAGCAGCTGGGACCCCTCCTACGAGCAGTACTTC. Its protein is CASSWDPSYEQYF.

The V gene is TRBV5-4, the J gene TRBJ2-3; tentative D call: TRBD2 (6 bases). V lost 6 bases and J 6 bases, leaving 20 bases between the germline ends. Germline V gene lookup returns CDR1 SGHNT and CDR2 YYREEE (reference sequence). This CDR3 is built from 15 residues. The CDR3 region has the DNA TGTGCCAGCACCCTAGGGACTCCCCCCTTCGATACGCAGTATTTT. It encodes CASTLGTPPFDTQYF.

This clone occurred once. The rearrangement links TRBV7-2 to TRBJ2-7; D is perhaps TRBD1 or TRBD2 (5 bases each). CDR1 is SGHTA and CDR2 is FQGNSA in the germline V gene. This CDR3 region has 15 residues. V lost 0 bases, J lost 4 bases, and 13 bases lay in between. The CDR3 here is CASSLASMGEYEQYF. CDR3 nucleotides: TGTGCCAGCAGCTTAGCGTCAATGGGGGAATACGAGCAGTACTTC.

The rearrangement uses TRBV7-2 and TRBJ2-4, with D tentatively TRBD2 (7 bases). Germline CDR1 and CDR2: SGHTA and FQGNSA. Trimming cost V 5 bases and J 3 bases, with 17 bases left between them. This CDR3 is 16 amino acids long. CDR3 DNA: TGTGCCAGCAGCCCAGAGGGGGGGATGGTCAAAAACATTCAGTACTTC. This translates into CASSPEGGMVKNIQYF.

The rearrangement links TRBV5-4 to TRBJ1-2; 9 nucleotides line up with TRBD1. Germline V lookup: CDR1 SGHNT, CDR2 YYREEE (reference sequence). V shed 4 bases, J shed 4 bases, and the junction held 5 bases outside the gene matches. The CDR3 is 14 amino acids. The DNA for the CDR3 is TGTGCCAGCAGCCGTGGACAGGGGACCTATGGCTACACCTTC. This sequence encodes CASSRGQGTYGYTF.

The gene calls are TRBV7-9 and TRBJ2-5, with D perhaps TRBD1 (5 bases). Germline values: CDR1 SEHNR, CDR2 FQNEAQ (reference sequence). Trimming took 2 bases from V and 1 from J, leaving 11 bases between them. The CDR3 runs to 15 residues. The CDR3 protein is CASSLTSGAQETQYF. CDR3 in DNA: TGTGCCAGCAGCTTAACCTCTGGGGCCCAAGAGACCCAGTACTTC.

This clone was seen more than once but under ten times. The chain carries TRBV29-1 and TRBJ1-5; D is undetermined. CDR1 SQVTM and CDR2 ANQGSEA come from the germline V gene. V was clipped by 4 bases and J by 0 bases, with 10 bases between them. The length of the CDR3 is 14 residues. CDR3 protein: CSVATDNSNQPQHF. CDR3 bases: TGCAGCGTTGCAACAGATAATAGCAATCAGCCCCAGCATTTT.

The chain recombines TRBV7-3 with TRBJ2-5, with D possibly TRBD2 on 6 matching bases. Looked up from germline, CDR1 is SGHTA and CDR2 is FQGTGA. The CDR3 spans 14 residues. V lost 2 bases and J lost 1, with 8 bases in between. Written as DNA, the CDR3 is TGTGCCAGCAGCTTACGCGGGACCCAAGAGACCCAGTACTTC. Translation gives CASSLRGTQETQYF. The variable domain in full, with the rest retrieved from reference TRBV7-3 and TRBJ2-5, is GAGVSQTPSNKVTEKGKYVELRCDPISGHTALYWYRQSLGQGPEFLIYFQGTGAADDSGLPNDRFFAVRPEGSVSTLKIQRTERGDSAVYLCASSLRGTQETQYFGPGTRLLVL.

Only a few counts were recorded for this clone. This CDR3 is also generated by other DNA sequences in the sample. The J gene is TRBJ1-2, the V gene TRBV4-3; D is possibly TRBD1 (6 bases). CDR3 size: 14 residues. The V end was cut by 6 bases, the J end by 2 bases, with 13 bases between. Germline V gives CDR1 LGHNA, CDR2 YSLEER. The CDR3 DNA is TGCGCCAGCAGGCCGCAAGGGGGAAACTATGGCTACACCTTC. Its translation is CASRPQGGNYGYTF.

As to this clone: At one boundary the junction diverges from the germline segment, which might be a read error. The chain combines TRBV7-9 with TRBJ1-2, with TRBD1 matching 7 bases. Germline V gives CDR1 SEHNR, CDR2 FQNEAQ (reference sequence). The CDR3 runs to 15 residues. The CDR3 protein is CASSQGGTQGYGYTF. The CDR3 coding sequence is TGCGCCAGCAGCCAGGGGGGTACACAGGGTTATGGCTACACCTTC. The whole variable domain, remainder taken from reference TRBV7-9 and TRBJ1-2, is DTGVSQNPRHKITKRGQNVTFRCDPISEHNRLYWYRQTLGQGPEFLTYFQNEAQLEKSRLLSDRFSAERPKGSFSTLEIQRTEQGDSAMYLCASSQGGTQGYGYTFGSGTRLTVV.

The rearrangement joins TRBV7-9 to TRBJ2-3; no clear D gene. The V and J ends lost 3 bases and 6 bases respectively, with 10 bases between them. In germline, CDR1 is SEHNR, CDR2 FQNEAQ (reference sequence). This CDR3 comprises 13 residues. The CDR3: CASSFIAPDTQYF. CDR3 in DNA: TGTGCCAGCAGCTTTATCGCCCCCGATACGCAGTATTTT. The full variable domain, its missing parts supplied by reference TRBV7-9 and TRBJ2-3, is DTGVSQNPRHKITKRGQNVTFRCDPISEHNRLYWYRQTLGQGPEFLTYFQNEAQLEKSRLLSDRFSAERPKGSFSTLEIQRTEQGDSAMYLCASSFIAPDTQYFGPGTRLTVL.

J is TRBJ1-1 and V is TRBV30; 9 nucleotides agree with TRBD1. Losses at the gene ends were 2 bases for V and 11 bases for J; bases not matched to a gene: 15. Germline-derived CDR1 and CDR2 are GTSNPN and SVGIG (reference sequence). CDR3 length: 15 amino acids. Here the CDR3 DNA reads TGTGCCTGGAGTCCTAACCCGACAGGGGGATCGTGGGCTTTCTTT. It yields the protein CAWSPNPTGGSWAFF.

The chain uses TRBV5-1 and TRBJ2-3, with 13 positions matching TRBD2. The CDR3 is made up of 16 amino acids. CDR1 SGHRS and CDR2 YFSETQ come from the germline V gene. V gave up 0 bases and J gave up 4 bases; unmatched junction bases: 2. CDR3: CASSLVLAGGSDTQYF. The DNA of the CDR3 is TGCGCCAGCAGCTTGGTACTAGCGGGAGGGTCAGATACGCAGTATTTT.

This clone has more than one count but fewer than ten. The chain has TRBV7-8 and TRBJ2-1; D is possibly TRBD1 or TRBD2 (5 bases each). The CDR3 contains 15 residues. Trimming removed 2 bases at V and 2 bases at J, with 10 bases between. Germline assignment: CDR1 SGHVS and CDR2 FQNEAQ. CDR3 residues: CASSLIGDAYNEQFF. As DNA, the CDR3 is TGTGCCAGCAGCTTAATAGGGGACGCCTACAATGAGCAGTTCTTC.

The CDR3 protein is CASSVVAGGDGELFF. Here the CDR3 DNA reads TGTGCCAGCAGTGTTGTTGCAGGGGGAGACGGGGAGCTGTTTTTT. The chain combines TRBV25-1 with TRBJ2-2, with 7 positions matching TRBD1. Germline lookup yields CDR1 MGHDK and CDR2 SYGVNS. This CDR3 contains 15 residues. The J segment lost 7 bases and the V segment lost 4 bases, leaving 9 bases of the junction unmatched.

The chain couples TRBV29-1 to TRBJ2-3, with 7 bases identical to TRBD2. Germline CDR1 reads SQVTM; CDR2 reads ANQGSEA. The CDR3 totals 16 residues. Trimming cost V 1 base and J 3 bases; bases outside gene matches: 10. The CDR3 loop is CSVEGGRREGTDTQYF. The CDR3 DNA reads TGCAGCGTTGAAGGGGGACGGAGGGAGGGGACAGATACGCAGTATTTT.

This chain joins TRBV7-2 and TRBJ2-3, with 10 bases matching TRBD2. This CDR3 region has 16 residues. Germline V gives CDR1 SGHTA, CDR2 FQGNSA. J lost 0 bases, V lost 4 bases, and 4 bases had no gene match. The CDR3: CASSSSGSSSTDTQYF. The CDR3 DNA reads TGTGCCAGCAGCTCTAGCGGGAGCTCTAGCACAGATACGCAGTATTTT. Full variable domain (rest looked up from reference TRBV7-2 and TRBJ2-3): GAGVSQSPSNKVTEKGKDVELRCDPISGHTALYWYRQSLGQGLEFLIYFQGNSAPDKSGLPSDRFSAERTGGSVSTLTIQRTQQEDSAVYLCASSSSGSSSTDTQYFGPGTRLTVL.

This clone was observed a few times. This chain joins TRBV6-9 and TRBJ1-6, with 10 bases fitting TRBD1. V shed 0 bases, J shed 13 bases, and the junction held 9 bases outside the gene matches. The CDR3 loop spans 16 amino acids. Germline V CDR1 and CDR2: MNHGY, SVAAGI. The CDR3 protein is CASSYSGQGRPPPLHF. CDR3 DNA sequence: TGTGCCAGCAGTTATTCGGGACAGGGGCGACCTCCCCCCCTCCACTTT.

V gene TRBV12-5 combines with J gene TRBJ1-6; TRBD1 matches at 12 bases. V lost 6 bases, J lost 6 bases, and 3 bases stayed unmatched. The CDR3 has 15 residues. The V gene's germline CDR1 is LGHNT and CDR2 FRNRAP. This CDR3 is CASGGQGASNSPLHF. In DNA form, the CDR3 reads TGTGCTAGTGGGGGACAGGGGGCGAGTAATTCACCCCTCCACTTT. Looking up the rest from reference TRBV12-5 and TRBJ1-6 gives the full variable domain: DARVTQTPRHKVTEMGQEVTMRCQPILGHNTVFWYRQTMMQGLELLAYFRNRAPLDDSGMPKDRFSAEMPDATLATLKIQPSEPRDSAVYFCASGGQGASNSPLHFGNGTRLTVT.

This chain's CDR3 is CASSLAQGGVNIQYF. CDR3 in DNA: TGTGCCAGCAGCTTAGCGCAAGGGGGTGTGAACATTCAGTACTTC. The V and J genes are TRBV7-8 and TRBJ2-4; TRBD1 is a possible D gene (6 bases). CDR1 is SGHVS, CDR2 FQNEAQ, per germline. V lost 0 bases and J 7 bases, leaving 13 bases between the germline ends. The CDR3 length is 15 residues. The full variable domain, with the rest looked up from reference TRBV7-8 and TRBJ2-4, is GAGVSQSPRYKVAKRGQDVALRCDPISGHVSLFWYQQALGQGPEFLTYFQNEAQLDKSGLPSDRFFAERPEGSVSTLKIQRTQQEDSAVYLCASSLAQGGVNIQYFGAGTRLSVL.

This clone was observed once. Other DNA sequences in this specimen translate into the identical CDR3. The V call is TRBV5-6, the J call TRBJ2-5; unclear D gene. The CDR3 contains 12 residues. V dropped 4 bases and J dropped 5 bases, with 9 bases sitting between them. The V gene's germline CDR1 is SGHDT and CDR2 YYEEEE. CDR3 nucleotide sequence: TGTGCCAGCAGCCCGGTCGGGGAGACCCAGTACTTC. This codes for CASSPVGETQYF. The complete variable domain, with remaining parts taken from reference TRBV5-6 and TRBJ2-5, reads DAGVTQSPTHLIKTRGQQVTLRCSPKSGHDTVSWYQQALGQGPQFIFQYYEEEERQRGNFPDRFSGHQFPNYSSELNVNALLLGDSALYLCASSPVGETQYFGPGTRLLVL.

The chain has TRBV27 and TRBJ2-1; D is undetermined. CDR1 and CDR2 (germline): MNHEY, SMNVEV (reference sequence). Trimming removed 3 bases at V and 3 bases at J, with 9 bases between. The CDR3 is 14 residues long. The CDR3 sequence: CASSFSASYNEQFF. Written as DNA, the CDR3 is TGTGCCAGCAGTTTCTCGGCTAGCTACAATGAGCAGTTCTTC.

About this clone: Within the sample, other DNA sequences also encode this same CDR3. The CDR3 here is CASSLQSTDTQYF. In DNA form, the CDR3 reads TGTGCCAGCAGCTTACAAAGCACAGATACGCAGTATTTT. The gene calls are TRBV7-2 and TRBJ2-3; D ambiguous. CDR1 and CDR2 (germline): SGHTA, FQGNSA. V lost 2 bases and J lost 0, with 3 bases in between. This CDR3 has 13 residues.